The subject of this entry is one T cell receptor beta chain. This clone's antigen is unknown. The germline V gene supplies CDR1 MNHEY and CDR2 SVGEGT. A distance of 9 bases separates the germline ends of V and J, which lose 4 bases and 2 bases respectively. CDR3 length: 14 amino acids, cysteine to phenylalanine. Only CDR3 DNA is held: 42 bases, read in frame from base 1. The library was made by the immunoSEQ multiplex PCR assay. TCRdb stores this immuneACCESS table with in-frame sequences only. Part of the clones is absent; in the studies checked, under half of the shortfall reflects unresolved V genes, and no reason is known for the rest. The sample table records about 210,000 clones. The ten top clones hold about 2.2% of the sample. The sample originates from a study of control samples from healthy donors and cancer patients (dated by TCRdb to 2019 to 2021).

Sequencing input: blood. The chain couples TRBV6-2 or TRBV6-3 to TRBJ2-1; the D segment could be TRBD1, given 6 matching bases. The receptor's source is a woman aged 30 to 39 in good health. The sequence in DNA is TGTGCCAGCAGTTGGACAGCTCCCTACAATGAGCAGTTCTTC. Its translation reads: CASSWTAPYNEQFF.